This T cell receptor (beta chain) was obtained from a study of long-term antiretroviral therapy in people with HIV (dated by TCRdb to between 2020 and 2023). With respect to the entire study: The earliest samples were collected approximately a decade before the 2015 WHO recommendation for immediate ART, a period when ART was typically delayed until CD4 counts fell. A retrospective serial study tested whether changes in peripheral blood TRB repertoire composition and diversity were associated with ART initiation and durable HIV suppression. The cohort contributed under 200 cryopreserved PBMC samples from a few dozen adults with confirmed HIV infection, collected serially over a mean of about six years (range 1-12). Of the approximately 30 participants with HIV, roughly twelve were female. No cross-contamination during QIAcube processing was shown when test extractions of a monoclonal T-cell line were performed alongside about 30 polyclonal samples. Beyond this particular receptor, the publication reports: Narrower CDR3 length ranges were observed in HIV repertoires than in controls, and an antigen-experienced repertoire with only a slight naive shift after ART was suggested by the network structure. Expanded TRB clones identified before ART initiation dominated the repertoire across all time points, though the dominance fluctuated and decreased in many PLHIV after ART. Starting ART was linked to a significant rise in TRB diversity, yet even after long-term ART the diversity remained significantly lower than in transplant donor controls. The samples span the years 2004 to 2017, and the ART regimens used at that time may not be as effective as current regimens. Owing to limited PBMC availability, only the TCR beta chain was sequenced, without alpha chain pairing. Because pre-ART samples had limited cell numbers, unsorted PBMC were profiled rather than sorted CD4+ and CD8+ T cells. Inferences about post-ART repertoire changes were limited because no data were available on ART adherence, viral resistance or therapy changes.

Inclusion was restricted to participants for whom at least one PBMC sample before ART initiation and at least two post-ART samples were available. All participants with HIV were treated in the United States of America. Before DNA extraction, cryopreserved samples containing about 0.9-11 million PBMC were thawed and washed. At the time of the earliest PBMC sample, participants with HIV were aged between roughly 20 and 60 years. Per participant, PBMC samples came from 1-4 timepoints prior to ART initiation and 2-8 timepoints following ART initiation, for a median of 7 samples. Serial HIV viral load, CD4+ T-cell count, ART history and demographic data were obtained for every participant. Genomic DNA was extracted from unsorted PBMC with a Qiagen kit on a QIAcube, with processing performed in batches of 12 samples. As concerns this clone: It lacks a known antigen. Base qualities were left out, and no much larger clone turns up one base away.

The immunoSEQ hsTCRB v3.0 assay was used at survey level resolution for TRB variable region sequencing. The targeted TRB sequencing depth was about 40,000-55,000 T-cell genomes per sample. An Illumina MiSeq with a v3 150-cycle kit was used to sequence the pooled TRB libraries. The published analysis was carried out like this. Repertoire analysis was run in R within a reproducible Nextflow workflow that covered QC, data transformation and analysis. LymphoSeq2, an R package for exploring AIRR-Seq data, was used to implement the custom analyses. After excluding a few samples that yielded fewer than 5000 total TRB sequences, fewer than 200 HIV repertoires remained for analysis. Among the approximately 200 retained HIV repertoires, 55 to 60 were collected before ART initiation and 120 to 140 were collected after ART initiation. Each repertoire was downsampled to 5000 TRB nucleotide sequences, and summary statistics were averaged across 100 downsampling iterations. Only TRB sequences with CDR3 regions of at least seven amino acids were retained for analysis. A Shannon entropy-derived clonality score and the Gini coefficient were used to measure diversity. Repertoire networks linked the top 5000 CDR3 amino acid sequences whenever two sequences differed by an edit distance of one. Antigen specificity groups and MHC restriction were predicted for TRB CDR3 amino acid sequences with GLIPH2. CDR3 amino acid sequences were matched against VDJdb and McPAS-TCR to flag known CMV, EBV, HIV or tissue antigen associations. Pre-ART, post-ART and control groups were compared with Wilcoxon signed-rank tests and Holm-Bonferroni correction. TCRdb's version of the immuneACCESS table is confined to in-frame rearrangements and falls short of the full clone set. An unresolved V gene accounts for under half of the shortfall where checked; the remainder is of unknown origin. V and J calls and clone size are given by that table; D and trimming were obtained from the DNA. Recorded for this sample are 40,000 or so clones; around 88% of them occurred a single time. The top ten hold about 4% of the sample.

Source: unsorted PBMCs, taken just before starting antiretroviral therapy. This receptor was obtained from a woman aged 18-30 years with HIV.

CDR3 reads: CASSFPANEQFF. The DNA reads as follows: TGTGCCAGCAGTTTCCCCGCGAATGAGCAGTTCTTC. The V gene is TRBV28 and the J gene is TRBJ2-1; the D gene cannot be resolved reliably. V is cut by 3 bases and J by 7 bases, and the space between the germline ends is 7 bases. Including cysteine and phenylalanine, the CDR3 has 12 amino acids. Only the CDR3 part of the read is kept: 36 bases, read in frame from the first base. As encoded in the germline V gene, CDR1 is MDHEN while CDR2 is SYDVKM.